Listed here is a single TCR beta chain. Some clones are missing from TCRdb's copy, which holds only in-frame ones; the method was immunoSEQ multiplex PCR. Of tens of thousands of clones listed, 91% are singletons. The data were taken from a study of cytomegalovirus exposure and HLA in healthy donors. Germline CDR1 and CDR2: MNHNS and SASEGT. This CDR3 is built from 14 residues. The V and J ends lost 3 bases and 8 bases respectively, with 17 bases between them. Sequencing was performed on PBMCs. This chain uses TRBV6-1 with TRBJ2-7; no clear D gene. The origin of this receptor is a man aged 18 to 29 in good health and CMV-seronegative. The CDR3 protein is CASSDRDTTSKQYF. For the CDR3, the DNA is TGTGCCAGCAGTGATCGCGACACCACAAGCAAGCAGTACTTC.